Given below is one TCR beta chain in context. Its specificity is not known. The sample is drawn from a study of glioma-infiltrating T cells. Whole-study context: WHO grade II oligodendrogliomas or astrocytomas, plus non-recurrent WHO grade IV glioblastomas, were sampled.

With 8 bases clipped from V and 8 bases from J, the junction kept 12 bases outside the gene matches. Germline assignment: CDR1 MDHEN and CDR2 SYDVKM. CDR3 length: 15 residues. Using RNA template, CDR3s of TCR alpha and beta were amplified with iRepertoire arm-PCR. MiXCR, applied by TCRdb to the multiplex PCR reads, yields one record per CDR3 protein. Of around 390,000 distinct CDR3 sequences in the sample, 41% are singletons; the top ten hold about 11%. Study-level findings and limits: Gliomas, especially low-grade, showed above-expected tissue-blood divergence; non-neoplastic patients showed below.

The sequencing input was glioma tissue, nonneoplastic brain tissue, or PBMCs (not recorded which). This clonotype was obtained from a human donor with low-grade glioma or glioblastoma, undergoing nonglioma brain surgery, or in good health (not recorded which). The chain combines TRBV28 with TRBJ2-1; 10 bases fit TRBD2. The CDR3 sequence: CASHRRVAGGHEQFF. The DNA of the CDR3 is TGTGCCAGCCACCGGCGGGTAGCGGGAGGACATGAGCAGTTCTTC.